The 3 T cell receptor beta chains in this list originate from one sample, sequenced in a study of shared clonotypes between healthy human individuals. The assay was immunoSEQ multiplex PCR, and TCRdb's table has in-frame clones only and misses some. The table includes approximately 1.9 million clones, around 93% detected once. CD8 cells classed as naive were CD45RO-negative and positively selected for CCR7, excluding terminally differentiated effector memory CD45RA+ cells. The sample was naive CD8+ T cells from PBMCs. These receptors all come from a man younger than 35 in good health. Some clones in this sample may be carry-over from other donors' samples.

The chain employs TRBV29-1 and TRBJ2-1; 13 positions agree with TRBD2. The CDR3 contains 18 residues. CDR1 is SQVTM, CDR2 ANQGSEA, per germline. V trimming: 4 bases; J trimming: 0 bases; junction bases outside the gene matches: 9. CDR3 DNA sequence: TGCAGCGTTGGACCGGGACTAGCGGGACTCAGCTCCTACAATGAGCAGTTCTTC. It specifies CSVGPGLAGLSSYNEQFF.

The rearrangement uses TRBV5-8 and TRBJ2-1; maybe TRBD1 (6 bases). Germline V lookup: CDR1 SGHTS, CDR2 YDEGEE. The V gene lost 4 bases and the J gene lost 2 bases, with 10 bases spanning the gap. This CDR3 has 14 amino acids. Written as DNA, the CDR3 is TGTGCCAGCAGCCTAAGGGGGACCTACAATGAGCAGTTCTTC. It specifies CASSLRGTYNEQFF.

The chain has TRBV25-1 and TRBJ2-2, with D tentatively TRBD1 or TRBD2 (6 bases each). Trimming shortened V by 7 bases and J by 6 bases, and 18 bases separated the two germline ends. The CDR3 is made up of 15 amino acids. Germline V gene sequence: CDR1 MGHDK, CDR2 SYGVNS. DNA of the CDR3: TGTGCCAGCAATGGGGGGCAGGGAAAGGCCGGGGAGCTGTTTTTT. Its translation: CASNGGQGKAGELFF.